The TCR beta chain under discussion was sequenced for a study of shared clonotypes between healthy human individuals. Comments on this clone: Since a much larger clone is just one base distant, this may be a read error.

This CDR3 is built from 14 residues. CDR1 and CDR2 from the germline V gene are LNHDA and SQIVND (reference sequence). In the original processing: Junction-only immunoSEQ data arrived without quality scores, meaning filtering differed. Sequencing used immunoSEQ multiplex PCR; TCRdb keeps in-frame clones, though not all of them. D and trimming come from the DNA, and the V and J calls and clone size come from that table. The data hold hundreds of thousands of clones, with roughly three quarters observed a single time. This receptor was identified in a middle-aged woman in good health. Some clones in this sample may be carry-over from other donors' samples. Sequenced sample: PBMCs. The chain couples TRBV19 to TRBJ1-2, with TRBD1 matching 8 bases. CDR3 protein: CAGSPTGTGYGYTF. The CDR3 nucleotides are TGTGCCGGTAGCCCGACCGGGACAGGTTATGGCTACACCTTC. The full variable domain, its missing parts supplied by reference TRBV19 and TRBJ1-2, is DGGITQSPKYLFRKEGQNVTLSCEQNLNHDAMYWYRQDPGQGLRLIYYSQIVNDFQKGDIAEGYSVSREKKESFPLTVTSAQKNPTAFYLCAGSPTGTGYGYTFGSGTRLTVV.